The 31 T cell receptor beta chains listed next were all sequenced from one sample in a study of OX40 agonist ivuxolimab in advanced cancers. Repertoires were generated with immunoSEQ multiplex PCR, while TCRdb's copy carries only in-frame clones and drops some. The repertoire holds nearly 85,000 clones, with approximately 83% as singletons. Sequenced material: CD4+ or CD8+ T cells sorted from blood, taken in a trial of the OX40 agonist ivuxolimab. The receptors here all came from an adult with an advanced solid tumor such as melanoma, head and neck, liver or kidney cancer.

The CDR3 coding sequence is TGTGCCTGGAGTGTACGGTCAGGGATAATGAACACTGAAGCTTTCTTT. Translating it yields CAWSVRSGIMNTEAFF. The chain recombines TRBV30 with TRBJ1-1; possible D gene TRBD1, 5 bases. The V end lost 0 bases, the J end lost 0 bases, and 14 bases lay between the germline ends. The germline CDR1 and CDR2 sequences are GTSNPN and SVGIG (reference sequence). This CDR3 spans 16 amino acids. Using reference TRBV30 and TRBJ1-1 for the parts outside the CDR3, the full variable domain is SQTIHQWPATLVQPVGSPLSLECTVEGTSNPNLYWYRQAAGRGLQLLFYSVGIGQISSEVPQNLSASRPQDRQFILSSKKLLLSDSGFYLCAWSVRSGIMNTEAFFGQGTRLTVV.

The CDR3 is CASSVGNRVSTEAFF. CDR3 DNA sequence: TGTGCCAGCAGCGTAGGAAACAGGGTGAGCACTGAAGCTTTCTTT. The V and J genes are TRBV9 and TRBJ1-1, with D perhaps matching TRBD1 (6 bases). This CDR3 region has 15 residues. The V gene's germline CDR1 is SGDLS and CDR2 YYNGEE. V was pared by 0 bases and J by 4 bases, with 13 bases between.

The V and J genes are TRBV19 and TRBJ2-2; no clear D. Trimming took off 3 bases at V and 2 bases at J, with 7 bases between the two ends. CDR1 and CDR2 (germline): LNHDA, SQIVND (reference sequence). The CDR3 spans 14 residues. CDR3 region: CASSINYNTGELFF. The CDR3 DNA is TGTGCCAGTAGTATTAACTATAACACCGGGGAGCTGTTTTTT.

V usage is TRBV28 and J usage is TRBJ2-3, with 8 bases identical to TRBD1. Germline V lookup: CDR1 MDHEN, CDR2 SYDVKM. This CDR3 comprises 15 residues. V lost 3 bases and J lost 6; bases outside the gene matches: 8. Here the CDR3 reads CASSLDPRQGDTQYF. CDR3 DNA sequence: TGTGCCAGCAGTTTGGATCCAAGACAGGGGGATACGCAGTATTTT.

This sequence joins TRBV28 and TRBJ1-5; D perhaps matches TRBD1 (5 bases). V gave up 10 bases and J gave up 6 bases, with 19 bases separating them. The CDR3 sequence is 14 residues long. Germline CDR1 reads MDHEN; CDR2 reads SYDVKM. In DNA, the CDR3 is TGTGCCAATTCGGTTGGGGGGGAGGGTCAGCCCCAGCATTTT. Amino acid sequence: CANSVGGEGQPQHF.

This rearrangement joins TRBV29-1 to TRBJ2-1, with TRBD1 matching 10 bases. The CDR3 loop spans 12 amino acids. Losses at the gene ends were 6 bases for V and 7 bases for J; bases not matched to a gene: 3. Per the germline V gene, CDR1 is SQVTM and CDR2 is ANQGSEA. CDR3 nucleotide sequence: TGCAGCGTGGAGGGACAGGGGAATGAGCAGTTCTTC. It translates to CSVEGQGNEQFF.

The chain uses TRBV5-4 and TRBJ2-4; D call uncertain. Germline CDR1 SGHNT, CDR2 YYREEE (reference sequence). The CDR3 runs to 12 residues. Deletions cut 3 bases from V and 4 bases from J, with 5 bases between. CDR3 bases: TGTGCCAGCAGCTCGGATAAAAACATTCAGTACTTC. It is translated as CASSSDKNIQYF.

With regard to this clone: As the CDR3 is not closed by the conserved phenylalanine or tryptophan, this likely results from a read error. Because the CDR3's place on the DNA is in doubt, the DNA is left out and the CDR3 is given as listed by TCRdb. This chain uses TRBV11-2 with TRBJ2-3; the D segment call TRBD2 is taken from the table without a DNA check. Germline assignment: CDR1 SGHAT and CDR2 FQNNGV. From its first to its last residue, the CDR3 has 15 amino acids. CDR3: CASSLDAASGGPDPI.

This rearrangement joins TRBV7-9 to TRBJ1-1; D ambiguous. Trimming took 1 base from V and 10 from J, leaving 13 bases between them. The germline V gene has CDR1 SEHNR and CDR2 FQNEAQ (reference sequence). This CDR3 is built from 13 residues. The CDR3 region is CASSLEAGAAAFF. The CDR3 nucleotides read TGTGCCAGCAGCTTAGAAGCAGGCGCCGCAGCTTTCTTT.

This chain links TRBV14 with TRBJ1-2; D not certain. V was clipped by 0 bases and J by 3 bases, with 11 bases between them. The length of the CDR3 is 15 residues. Germline V gives CDR1 SGHDN, CDR2 FVKESK. In DNA form, the CDR3 reads TGTGCCAGCAGCCAAGATGCGGGGTCTTACTATGGCTACACCTTC. It yields the protein CASSQDAGSYYGYTF.

V usage is TRBV6-1 and J usage is TRBJ1-2; tentative D call: TRBD1 (6 bases). CDR3 length: 15 amino acids. Germline V lookup: CDR1 MNHNS, CDR2 SASEGT. Trimming pared 0 bases from V and 2 bases from J, leaving 10 bases between. The CDR3 sequence is CASSEAWGQNYGYTF. CDR3 nucleotides: TGTGCCAGCAGTGAAGCGTGGGGGCAGAACTATGGCTACACCTTC.

This rearrangement joins TRBV5-1 to TRBJ2-7, with D maybe TRBD2 (6 bases). Trimming stripped 2 bases from V and 6 bases from J, with 18 bases between. The length of the CDR3 is 15 residues. Looked up from germline, CDR1 is SGHRS and CDR2 is YFSETQ. In DNA, the CDR3 is TGCGCCAGCAGCTTAACCGGGACGGGGGACTCCGAGCAGTACTTC. This sequence encodes CASSLTGTGDSEQYF. Using reference TRBV5-1 and TRBJ2-7 for the parts outside the CDR3, the full variable domain is KAGVTQTPRYLIKTRGQQVTLSCSPISGHRSVSWYQQTPGQGLQFLFEYFSETQRNKGNFPGRFSGRQFSNSRSEMNVSTLELGDSALYLCASSLTGTGDSEQYFGPGTRLTVT.

The gene calls are TRBV28 and TRBJ2-7; a weak D match, TRBD2 (6 bases). There are 18 residues in the CDR3. The germline gives CDR1 MDHEN, CDR2 SYDVKM. The V end was cut by 2 bases, the J end by 2 bases, with 22 bases between. The CDR3 nucleotides are TGTGCCAGCAGTTTAGTCCCCATAGGAGGGGACCTTACCTACGAGCAGTACTTC. Amino acids: CASSLVPIGGDLTYEQYF.

V and J are TRBV2 and TRBJ1-6; D possibly corresponds to TRBD1 (5 bases). Germline V gene sequence: CDR1 SNHLY, CDR2 FYNNEI. V dropped 7 bases and J dropped 13 bases, with 20 bases sitting between them. CDR3 length: 14 amino acids. The chain's CDR3 is CASTLGPLDGPLHF. In DNA form, the CDR3 reads TGTGCCAGCACCTTGGGGCCCCTGGACGGGCCCCTCCACTTT.

This clone was seen repeatedly, ten times or more. The chain has TRBV6-5 and TRBJ1-2; D is unclear. The CDR3 is made up of 14 amino acids. Trimming removed 0 bases at V and 3 bases at J, with 8 bases between. Germline values: CDR1 MNHEY, CDR2 SVGAGI. In DNA, the CDR3 is TGTGCCAGCAGTTACTCGACGGTCGACTATGGCTACACCTTC. It codes for CASSYSTVDYGYTF.

The V call is TRBV5-1, the J call TRBJ2-2; D may be TRBD1 or TRBD2 (5 bases each). Germline V gene data show CDR1 as SGHRS and CDR2 as YFSETQ. The CDR3 has 16 amino acids. The V end lost 0 bases, the J end lost 0 bases, and 9 bases lay between the germline ends. The CDR3 loop reads CASSLEGRTNTGELFF. CDR3 sequence (DNA): TGCGCCAGCAGCTTGGAGGGACGGACGAACACCGGGGAGCTGTTTTTT.

The gene calls are TRBV7-9 and TRBJ2-7; D is perhaps TRBD2 (6 bases). This CDR3 has 16 amino acids. Germline CDR1 SEHNR, CDR2 FQNEAQ (reference sequence). V was cut by 2 bases and J by 0 bases, with 14 bases left in between. CDR3 DNA sequence: TGTGCCAGCAGCTTAACCGAGGGACTCAGCTCCTACGAGCAGTACTTC. As protein: CASSLTEGLSSYEQYF. The full variable domain, with the rest looked up from reference TRBV7-9 and TRBJ2-7, is DTGVSQNPRHKITKRGQNVTFRCDPISEHNRLYWYRQTLGQGPEFLTYFQNEAQLEKSRLLSDRFSAERPKGSFSTLEIQRTEQGDSAMYLCASSLTEGLSSYEQYFGPGTRLTVT.

The rearrangement uses TRBV2 and TRBJ2-1, with 12 nucleotides matching TRBD2. Trimming at V came to 6 bases and at J to 4 bases, leaving 7 bases not matched to a gene. The CDR3 is made up of 16 amino acids. Germline V CDR1 and CDR2: SNHLY, FYNNEI. The CDR3 bases are TGTGCCAGCAGGGTAGGACTAGCGGGGTTATACAATGAGCAGTTCTTC. It yields the protein CASRVGLAGLYNEQFF.

The chain has TRBV5-1 and TRBJ2-5; the match to TRBD1 covers 8 bases. The CDR3 covers 16 residues. The V gene's germline CDR1 is SGHRS and CDR2 YFSETQ. V was clipped by 0 bases and J by 5 bases; unmatched bases: 9. The DNA of the CDR3 is TGCGCCAGCAGCTTGGGGACAGGGTGGGTCAAGGAGACCCAGTACTTC. Translated, it gives CASSLGTGWVKETQYF.

This clone came up a few times. This rearrangement joins TRBV7-7 to TRBJ2-2, with D tentatively TRBD2 (6 bases). V lost 2 bases and J lost 7, with 14 bases in between. Germline CDR1 and CDR2: SSHAT and FNYEAQ (reference sequence). The CDR3 is 15 residues long. The CDR3 nucleotides are TGTGCCAGCAGCTTAAAGGAGGGGTCGTACGGGGAGCTGTTTTTT. This gives the protein CASSLKEGSYGELFF.

The CDR3 reads CASSLGRAKEFF. In DNA, the CDR3 is TGTGCCAGCAGCTTAGGCCGGGCCAAGGAGTTCTTC. V is TRBV11-2 and J is TRBJ2-1; the D is unclear. CDR1 and CDR2 (germline): SGHAT, FQNNGV. This CDR3 is 12 amino acids long. V was shortened by 1 base and J by 14 bases, with 12 bases between the two germline ends.

V and J are TRBV6-6 and TRBJ2-7, with 9 nucleotides matching TRBD1. Germline V gene lookup returns CDR1 MNHNY and CDR2 SVGAGI (reference sequence). The CDR3 is 13 amino acids. Unmatched junction bases numbered 2, after V lost 7 bases and J lost 1 base. DNA of the CDR3: TGTGCCAGCACGGACAGGGGTTCCTACGAGCAGTACTTC. Amino acids: CASTDRGSYEQYF.

The CDR3 sequence is CASSSQWGTGELFF. CDR3 DNA: TGTGCCAGCAGCTCACAGTGGGGGACCGGGGAGCTGTTTTTT. The J gene is TRBJ2-2, the V gene TRBV11-2; D possibly uses TRBD1 or TRBD2 (5 bases each). This CDR3 has 14 amino acids. Germline loops: CDR1 SGHAT, CDR2 FQNNGV. Trimming took 4 bases from V and 5 from J, leaving 11 bases between them.

The chain combines TRBV30 with TRBJ1-3; maybe TRBD1 (5 bases). V was shortened by 3 bases and J by 1 base, with 10 bases between the two germline ends. The CDR3 sequence is 14 residues long. Germline CDR1 is GTSNPN and CDR2 is SVGIG (reference sequence). The CDR3 sequence is CAWRGGGSGNTIYF. CDR3 sequence (DNA): TGTGCCTGGAGAGGCGGGGGTTCTGGAAACACCATATATTTT.

This clone appeared a single time. The chain joins TRBV7-9 to TRBJ2-3, with D perhaps being TRBD1 or TRBD2 (6 bases each). CDR1 and CDR2 from the germline V gene are SEHNR and FQNEAQ (reference sequence). The V end was cut by 4 bases, the J end by 4 bases, with 21 bases between. This CDR3 has 17 residues. CDR3 loop: CASSSTLPGAAADTQYF. The DNA for the CDR3 is TGTGCCAGCAGCTCGACACTCCCGGGGGCCGCTGCAGATACGCAGTATTTT.

This clone was picked up a small number of times. The chain joins TRBV5-4 to TRBJ1-6; no reliable D call. V lost 0 bases, J lost 3 bases, and 13 bases lay in between. Germline-derived CDR1 and CDR2 are SGHNT and YYREEE (reference sequence). The CDR3 spans 17 residues. The chain's CDR3 is CASSLGGATNYNSPLHF. The CDR3 DNA sequence: TGTGCCAGCAGCTTGGGAGGTGCGACCAACTATAATTCACCCCTCCACTTT.

This clone was observed a single time. V and J are TRBV5-6 and TRBJ1-2; 8 bases line up with TRBD1. CDR1 SGHDT and CDR2 YYEEEE come from the germline V gene. The CDR3 totals 15 residues. The V gene end was trimmed by 2 bases and the J gene end by 8 bases; junction bases not matched to a gene: 11. DNA for the CDR3: TGTGCCAGCAGCTTATTCGGACAGGGCGTGAAGGGCTACACCTTC. Its protein product is CASSLFGQGVKGYTF.

The genes are TRBV7-2 and TRBJ2-5; D remains ambiguous. Germline V gene sequence: CDR1 SGHTA, CDR2 FQGNSA. V lost 1 base and J 1 base, leaving 7 bases between the germline ends. The CDR3 covers 14 residues. The CDR3 region is CASSLGLGQETQYF. The CDR3 nucleotides read TGTGCCAGCAGCTTAGGACTGGGCCAAGAGACCCAGTACTTC.

This clone was found a few times. The chain couples TRBV7-9 to TRBJ2-3, with TRBD2 matching over 9 bases. V was pared by 5 bases and J by 6 bases, with 9 bases of the junction left unmatched. In germline, CDR1 is SEHNR, CDR2 FQNEAQ (reference sequence). The CDR3 consists of 15 residues. CDR3 loop: CASSAGGGAHDTQYF. The CDR3 DNA reads TGTGCCAGCAGCGCCGGCGGGGGGGCGCACGATACGCAGTATTTT.

This clone was picked up one time. The chain links TRBV21-1 to TRBJ1-5. TRBV21-1 is described as a pseudogene. This CDR3 region has 17 residues. This CDR3 reads CASSKVGGIYSNQPQHF. In DNA form, the CDR3 reads TGTGCCAGCAGCAAAGTAGGCGGAATATATAGCAATCAGCCCCAGCATTTT.

The chain is built from TRBV30 and TRBJ2-5; unclear D gene. Germline V gives CDR1 GTSNPN, CDR2 SVGIG (reference sequence). V lost 4 bases, J lost 4 bases, and 10 bases lay in between. This CDR3 contains 12 residues. Here the CDR3 DNA reads TGTGCCTGGAAAAGTCTGGGAGAGACCCAGTACTTC. As protein: CAWKSLGETQYF.